The 29 T cell receptor beta chains below were found in one sample sequenced in a study of shared clonotypes between healthy human individuals. The repertoire was sequenced with immunoSEQ multiplex PCR; TCRdb's copy has only in-frame clones and lacks some. Seen here are hundreds of thousands of clones, around 78% observed once, and the top ten hold around 11%. Input material: PBMCs. The source of these receptors is a middle-aged woman in good health. Some clones in this sample may be carry-over from other donors' samples.

This sequence joins TRBV2 and TRBJ1-1; D ambiguous. The length of the CDR3 is 13 residues. Deletions cut 3 bases from V and 0 bases from J, with 5 bases between. Germline V lookup: CDR1 SNHLY, CDR2 FYNNEI. In nucleotides, the CDR3 is TGTGCCAGCAGTGATCAGGTGAACACTGAAGCTTTCTTT. Its translation is CASSDQVNTEAFF. The full variable domain, its missing parts supplied by reference TRBV2 and TRBJ1-1, is EPEVTQTPSHQVTQMGQEVILRCVPISNHLYFYWYRQILGQKVEFLVSFYNNEISEKSEIFDDQFSVERPDGSNFTLKIRSTKLEDSAMYFCASSDQVNTEAFFGQGTRLTVV.

The chain has TRBV9 and TRBJ2-7; D may be TRBD1 (6 bases). Germline-derived CDR1 and CDR2 are SGDLS and YYNGEE. CDR3 size: 16 residues. Trimming removed 2 bases from V and 3 bases from J, with 18 bases in between. The CDR3 region is CASSVSMGALNYEQYF. The DNA of the CDR3 is TGTGCCAGCAGCGTTAGCATGGGGGCTTTAAACTACGAGCAGTACTTC.

The chain has TRBV5-1 and TRBJ2-2; 14 bases agree with TRBD2. From germline, CDR1 is SGHRS and CDR2 YFSETQ. This CDR3 has 17 residues. V lost 7 bases, J lost 2 bases, and 7 bases stayed unmatched. The DNA for the CDR3 is TGCGCCAGCCTTAATGGGACTAGCGGGAGAAACACCGGGGAGCTGTTTTTT. Translating gives CASLNGTSGRNTGELFF.

This chain connects TRBV13 to TRBJ2-1; 7 nucleotides agree with TRBD1. Unmatched junction bases numbered 8, after V lost 6 bases and J lost 3 bases. This CDR3 contains 15 residues. Per germline, CDR1 PRHDT and CDR2 FYEKMQ (reference sequence). The CDR3 region is CASRTRAGGYNEQFF. The CDR3 nucleotides are TGTGCCAGCAGGACCAGGGCAGGGGGCTACAATGAGCAGTTCTTC.

The rearrangement joins TRBV21-1 to TRBJ2-7; the table's D call, TRBD2, was not checked against the DNA. TRBV21-1 is described as a pseudogene. The CDR3 totals 15 residues. CDR3 bases: TGTGCCAGCAGCAAAGCGCTTGGCCATCCTAGGGAGCAGTACTTC. Translating it yields CASSKALGHPREQYF.

The chain carries TRBV25-1 and TRBJ1-1; 11 nucleotides agree with TRBD1. V trimming: 3 bases; J trimming: 4 bases; junction bases outside the gene matches: 1. This CDR3 spans 14 amino acids. Germline loops: CDR1 MGHDK, CDR2 SYGVNS. Here the CDR3 reads CASSEDRGPTEAFF. CDR3 bases: TGTGCCAGCAGTGAGGACAGGGGGCCCACTGAAGCTTTCTTT.

The CDR3 bases are TGTGCCAGCAGCTTGCTGCGGACAGGGATCCACGAGCAGTACTTC. It is translated as CASSLLRTGIHEQYF. The V gene is TRBV11-2, the J gene TRBJ2-7, with 8 bases that match TRBD1. The germline V gene encodes CDR1 SGHAT and CDR2 FQNNGV. The CDR3 contains 15 residues. J was trimmed by 5 bases and V by 3 bases; bases with no gene match: 9.

This clone was seen many times. V usage is TRBV28 and J usage is TRBJ1-5; D is unresolved. CDR3 length equals 9 residues. The ends were cut back, 3 bases at V and 13 bases at J, with 4 bases in the middle. The germline gives CDR1 MDHEN, CDR2 SYDVKM. In DNA form, the CDR3 reads TGTGCCAGCAGTTTTGCTCAGCATTTT. This gives the protein CASSFAQHF. Full variable domain (remainder filled in from reference TRBV28 and TRBJ1-5): DVKVTQSSRYLVKRTGEKVFLECVQDMDHENMFWYRQDPGLGLRLIYFSYDVKMKEKGDIPEGYSVSREKKERFSLILESASTNQTSMYLCASSFAQHFGDGTRLSIL.

This clone was seen just once. CDR3 DNA sequence: TGTGCCTGGAGTGTAGACAAGGAAATAAACTATGAAGCTTTCTTT. Amino acid sequence: CAWSVDKEINYEAFF. This sequence joins TRBV30 and TRBJ1-1, with unresolved D. CDR3 size: 15 residues. Trimming shortened V by 0 bases and J by 7 bases, and 18 bases separated the two germline ends. Germline CDR1 GTSNPN, CDR2 SVGIG (reference sequence).

This clone was counted a few times. The chain has TRBV19 and TRBJ2-2; 15 bases align to TRBD2. The CDR3 spans 18 residues. CDR1 is LNHDA and CDR2 is SQIVND in the germline V gene (reference sequence). The V segment lost 11 bases and the J segment 1 base; nucleotides outside the gene matches: 11. The CDR3 DNA is TGTGCCCGCCCCGGGACTAGCGGGAGGCCGGGGAACACCGGGGAGCTGTTTTTT. Translation: CARPGTSGRPGNTGELFF.

This clone was observed many times. V gene TRBV7-2 combines with J gene TRBJ1-5; tentative D call: TRBD1 (5 bases). CDR3 length: 13 residues. Trimming took 5 bases from V and 6 from J, leaving 11 bases between them. Germline V gives CDR1 SGHTA, CDR2 FQGNSA. The CDR3 bases are TGTGCCAGCAGCCGAGGCAGGGCTCAGCCCCAGCATTTT. This sequence encodes CASSRGRAQPQHF.

This chain uses TRBV2 with TRBJ2-1, with D perhaps matching TRBD2 (6 bases). This CDR3 is 14 amino acids long. V was clipped by 5 bases and J by 2 bases, with 10 bases between them. Germline-derived CDR1 and CDR2 are SNHLY and FYNNEI. In DNA form, the CDR3 reads TGTGCCAGCAGTCCGGGACTCCCCTACAATGAGCAGTTCTTC. It encodes CASSPGLPYNEQFF. Combining the CDR3 with reference TRBV2 and TRBJ2-1 gives the whole variable domain EPEVTQTPSHQVTQMGQEVILRCVPISNHLYFYWYRQILGQKVEFLVSFYNNEISEKSEIFDDQFSVERPDGSNFTLKIRSTKLEDSAMYFCASSPGLPYNEQFFGPGTRLTVL.

Here the CDR3 reads CASSAQAEAFF. As DNA, the CDR3 is TGTGCCAGCAGCGCGCAGGCTGAAGCTTTCTTT. The chain is built from TRBV2 and TRBJ1-1; D gene unclear. The germline CDR1 and CDR2 sequences are SNHLY and FYNNEI. This CDR3 contains 11 residues. V gave up 6 bases and J gave up 6 bases, with 8 bases separating them. The full variable domain, rest sourced from reference TRBV2 and TRBJ1-1, is EPEVTQTPSHQVTQMGQEVILRCVPISNHLYFYWYRQILGQKVEFLVSFYNNEISEKSEIFDDQFSVERPDGSNFTLKIRSTKLEDSAMYFCASSAQAEAFFGQGTRLTVV.

The CDR3 loop reads CASSLSGSDTQYF. The CDR3 coding sequence is TGTGCCAGCAGCTTAAGTGGTTCGGATACGCAGTATTTT. This rearrangement joins TRBV13 to TRBJ2-3; D ambiguous. There are 13 residues in the CDR3. V was pared by 2 bases and J by 6 bases, with 9 bases between. CDR1 is PRHDT, CDR2 FYEKMQ, per germline (reference sequence). The complete variable domain, with remaining parts taken from reference TRBV13 and TRBJ2-3, reads AAGVIQSPRHLIKEKRETATLKCYPIPRHDTVYWYQQGPGQDPQFLISFYEKMQSDKGSIPDRFSAQQFSDYHSELNMSSLELGDSALYFCASSLSGSDTQYFGPGTRLTVL.

In this sample, this clone turned up many times. CDR3 sequence reads: CASSDSEGRGSDEQFF. The CDR3 nucleotides read TGTGCCAGCAGTGACTCAGAGGGCAGGGGCTCCGATGAGCAGTTCTTC. The V gene is TRBV6-4, the J gene TRBJ2-1; TRBD1 is a possible D gene (6 bases). The CDR3 extends over 16 amino acids. Trimming shortened V by 0 bases and J by 8 bases, and 17 bases separated the two germline ends. CDR1 MRHNA and CDR2 SNTAGT come from the germline V gene.

The chain employs TRBV9 and TRBJ2-3; D is possibly TRBD2 (6 bases). CDR1 is SGDLS, CDR2 YYNGEE, per germline. The CDR3 runs 14 residues. V gave up 0 bases and J gave up 2 bases, with 7 bases separating them. This CDR3 reads CASSVEDYTDTQYF. CDR3 nucleotides: TGTGCCAGCAGCGTAGAGGACTACACAGATACGCAGTATTTT.

CDR3 residues: CATSGQTSGIQTQYF. CDR3 sequence (DNA): TGTGCCACCAGCGGCCAGACTAGCGGGATACAGACCCAGTACTTC. This chain links TRBV15 with TRBJ2-5; 11 bases are a match to TRBD2. The CDR3 covers 15 residues. Trimming cost V 5 bases and J 6 bases; bases outside gene matches: 8. Germline assignment: CDR1 LNHNV and CDR2 YYDKDF (reference sequence).

The chain couples TRBV7-2 to TRBJ2-7; D ambiguous. This CDR3 spans 14 amino acids. In germline, CDR1 is SGHTA, CDR2 FQGNSA. Trimming took off 5 bases at V and 6 bases at J, with 17 bases between the two ends. The chain's CDR3 is CASSPRTQLGEQYF. The CDR3, as DNA: TGTGCCAGCAGCCCCCGGACCCAATTGGGCGAGCAGTACTTC.

The rearrangement uses TRBV2 and TRBJ2-1; D ambiguous. Germline loops: CDR1 SNHLY, CDR2 FYNNEI. CDR3 length equals 15 residues. V lost 6 bases, J lost 0 bases, and 12 bases lay in between. The CDR3 DNA reads TGTGCCAGCAGGAAGTCCCGATACTCCTACAATGAGCAGTTCTTC. Translated: CASRKSRYSYNEQFF.

The V call is TRBV27, the J call TRBJ2-3, with TRBD1 as a possible D gene (6 bases). The CDR3 runs to 16 residues. Germline assignment: CDR1 MNHEY and CDR2 SMNVEV (reference sequence). Trimming left V 0 bases short and J 2 bases short, with 12 bases between. The CDR3 nucleotides are TGTGCCAGCAGTTTATCGCCCGGGACATACACAGATACGCAGTATTTT. This gives the protein CASSLSPGTYTDTQYF.

This chain links TRBV28 with TRBJ1-1, with a tentative D call TRBD1 (6 bases). CDR3 length: 12 residues. V lost 6 bases, J lost 9 bases, and 14 bases lay in between. Germline values: CDR1 MDHEN, CDR2 SYDVKM. The CDR3 spells CASRQGQYKAFF. The CDR3 DNA reads TGTGCCAGCAGACAGGGCCAATACAAAGCTTTCTTT.

There are a few counts of this clone. The chain employs TRBV6-1 and TRBJ1-1; 9 nucleotides agree with TRBD1. The junction had 4 bases not matched to a gene; V was cut back by 4 bases and J by 1 base. Germline values: CDR1 MNHNS, CDR2 SASEGT. This CDR3 comprises 15 residues. CDR3 sequence: CASSAGTGQNTEAFF. CDR3 nucleotides: TGTGCCAGCAGTGCCGGGACAGGGCAGAACACTGAAGCTTTCTTT.

This sequence joins TRBV28 and TRBJ2-7; D might be TRBD1 (5 bases). The CDR3 length is 15 residues. V dropped 5 bases and J dropped 1 base, with 15 bases sitting between them. Germline V lookup: CDR1 MDHEN, CDR2 SYDVKM. The CDR3 reads CASSPGRVQSYEQYF. CDR3 DNA: TGTGCCAGCAGTCCCGGCAGGGTCCAATCCTACGAGCAGTACTTC.

This chain uses TRBV7-9 with TRBJ2-1, with TRBD2 matching over 13 bases. With V trimmed by 5 bases and J by 0 bases, 10 bases remained unmatched. This CDR3 is 19 amino acids long. CDR1 and CDR2 from the germline V gene are SEHNR and FQNEAQ (reference sequence). In nucleotides, the CDR3 is TGTGCCAGCAGCACCCGACTAGCGGGAGGACGCGACTCCTACAATGAGCAGTTCTTC. Residues: CASSTRLAGGRDSYNEQFF.

The J gene is TRBJ1-2, the V gene TRBV6-5, with no clear D. V gave up 0 bases and J gave up 8 bases, with 13 bases separating them. Germline CDR1 reads MNHEY; CDR2 reads SVGAGI. CDR3 size: 14 residues. DNA of the CDR3: TGTGCCAGCAGTTACTCAGGGAGTGAACACGGCTACACCTTC. Protein product: CASSYSGSEHGYTF.

The J gene is TRBJ2-7, the V gene TRBV6-5; D unresolved. Germline V gives CDR1 MNHEY, CDR2 SVGAGI. CDR3 length equals 13 residues. Trimming stripped 11 bases from V and 3 bases from J, with 17 bases between. The CDR3 here is CAGSARTCYEQYF. The CDR3 region has the DNA TGTGCCGGTTCGGCGCGGACCTGCTACGAGCAGTACTTC.

This chain uses TRBV5-8 with TRBJ2-1, with 8 bases that match TRBD1. V gave up 4 bases and J gave up 0 bases; unmatched junction bases: 3. The CDR3 length is 15 residues. Per the germline V gene, CDR1 is SGHTS and CDR2 is YDEGEE. The CDR3 DNA reads TGTGCCAGCAGCAGGGACAGGTTCTCCTACAATGAGCAGTTCTTC. This sequence encodes CASSRDRFSYNEQFF.

This clone came up a few times. The rearrangement joins TRBV6-1 to TRBJ1-2, with TRBD1 matching over 10 bases. CDR1 and CDR2 from the germline V gene are MNHNS and SASEGT. The CDR3 has 14 amino acids. J lost 6 bases, V lost 6 bases, and 7 bases had no gene match. The CDR3 bases are TGTGCCAGCAGGGACGCCGGGACAGGGGATGGCTACACCTTC. This sequence encodes CASRDAGTGDGYTF.

V usage is TRBV5-1 and J usage is TRBJ2-1; TRBD2 agrees at 10 bases. The CDR3 contains 15 residues. Losses at the gene ends were 4 bases for V and 4 bases for J; bases not matched to a gene: 5. From germline, CDR1 is SGHRS and CDR2 YFSETQ. The CDR3 region is CASSPIAGGYNEQFF. CDR3 coding DNA: TGCGCCAGCAGCCCGATAGCGGGGGGATACAATGAGCAGTTCTTC.